These 22 T cell receptor beta chains were all obtained from the same sample, sequenced in a study of control samples from healthy donors and cancer patients. The repertoire was sequenced with immunoSEQ multiplex PCR; TCRdb's copy has only in-frame clones and lacks some. The sample yields approximately 100,000 clones, around 88% seen once. The sample taken for sequencing was blood. Receptor source: a man aged 25 to 40 in good health.

This clone is a singleton in its sample. J is TRBJ2-1 and V is TRBV5-6; D perhaps matches TRBD2 (6 bases). This CDR3 comprises 14 residues. Between the trimmed V and J ends, which lost 2 bases and 10 bases, there was a span of 16 bases. From germline, CDR1 is SGHDT and CDR2 YYEEEE. The CDR3 loop is CASSFPGLPLEQFF. Written as DNA, the CDR3 is TGTGCCAGCAGCTTTCCGGGACTCCCTCTGGAGCAGTTCTTC.

The V call is TRBV27, the J call TRBJ2-1; D unresolved. The V end was cut by 6 bases, the J end by 3 bases, with 9 bases between. Germline loops: CDR1 MNHEY, CDR2 SMNVEV (reference sequence). The CDR3 consists of 13 residues. CDR3: CASSADHYNEQFF. In DNA, the CDR3 is TGTGCCAGCAGCGCGGACCACTACAATGAGCAGTTCTTC.

This rearrangement joins TRBV4-1 to TRBJ2-1, with TRBD2 identical over 7 bases. Trimming cost V 0 bases and J 1 base; bases outside gene matches: 6. There are 17 residues in the CDR3. Germline values: CDR1 MGHRA, CDR2 YSYEKL. CDR3 nucleotide sequence: TGCGCCAGCAGCCAAGATCTCGCTAGCGGTTCCTACAATGAGCAGTTCTTC. Its translation is CASSQDLASGSYNEQFF.

The chain recombines TRBV7-2 with TRBJ2-3; the D gene is possibly TRBD2 (7 bases). Trimming shortened V by 5 bases and J by 0 bases, and 15 bases separated the two germline ends. Germline lookup yields CDR1 SGHTA and CDR2 FQGNSA. The CDR3 is 16 residues long. The CDR3 nucleotides are TGTGCCAGCAGCCTACTCGGGGGGCCTAGCACAGATACGCAGTATTTT. It yields the protein CASSLLGGPSTDTQYF. Looking up the rest from reference TRBV7-2 and TRBJ2-3 gives the full variable domain: GAGVSQSPSNKVTEKGKDVELRCDPISGHTALYWYRQSLGQGLEFLIYFQGNSAPDKSGLPSDRFSAERTGGSVSTLTIQRTQQEDSAVYLCASSLLGGPSTDTQYFGPGTRLTVL.

The V gene is TRBV6-5, the J gene TRBJ1-1; D not certain. This CDR3 spans 14 amino acids. CDR1 is MNHEY and CDR2 is SVGAGI in the germline V gene. Trimming cost V 8 bases and J 0 bases, with 13 bases left between them. CDR3 residues: CASWYSSLNTEAFF. CDR3 DNA: TGTGCCAGCTGGTACAGTTCCCTGAACACTGAAGCTTTCTTT.

This clone showed up just once. The gene calls are TRBV3-1 (or the pseudogene TRBV3-2) and TRBJ2-1; D is possibly TRBD1 (5 bases). The V gene's germline CDR1 is LGHDT and CDR2 YNNKEL (reference sequence). The length of the CDR3 is 14 residues. V dropped 3 bases and J dropped 7 bases, with 13 bases sitting between them. CDR3 coding DNA: TGTGCCAGCAGCCAGGAAAAACAGGATAATGAGCAGTTCTTC. Protein sequence: CASSQEKQDNEQFF.

This clone is a singleton in its sample. J is TRBJ2-1 and V is TRBV9; no clear D gene. V lost 4 bases, J lost 5 bases, and 16 bases lay in between. CDR1 and CDR2 from the germline V gene are SGDLS and YYNGEE. CDR3 length equals 15 residues. CDR3 region: CASSFSSTKDNEQFF. The CDR3 DNA reads TGTGCCAGCAGCTTTTCCTCTACGAAGGACAATGAGCAGTTCTTC. Filled out from reference TRBV9 and TRBJ2-1, the complete variable domain reads DSGVTQTPKHLITATGQRVTLRCSPRSGDLSVYWYQQSLDQGLQFLIQYYNGEERAKGNILERFSAQQFPDLHSELNLSSLELGDSALYFCASSFSSTKDNEQFFGPGTRLTVL.

This sequence joins TRBV6-2 or TRBV6-3 and TRBJ2-7; D call uncertain. Germline CDR1 MNHEY, CDR2 SVGEGT. The CDR3 length is 10 residues. V was pared by 4 bases and J by 5 bases, with 3 bases between. CDR3: CASSSDEQYF. CDR3 DNA: TGTGCCAGCAGTTCGGACGAGCAGTACTTC.

The V and J genes are TRBV5-4 and TRBJ2-7; D assignment may be TRBD1 or TRBD2 (7 bases each). With 0 bases removed from V and 3 bases from J, the gap between germline ends came to 13 bases. Germline V gene data show CDR1 as SGHNT and CDR2 as YYREEE (reference sequence). CDR3 length equals 15 residues. The CDR3 bases are TGTGCCAGCAGCTTGGCAGGGGGGGACGACTACGAGCAGTACTTC. Translation: CASSLAGGDDYEQYF.

V usage is TRBV11-2 and J usage is TRBJ1-1; no definite D call. Per germline, CDR1 SGHAT and CDR2 FQNNGV. V lost 2 bases to trimming and J lost 4 bases, with 8 bases between them. The CDR3 extends over 13 amino acids. CDR3 nucleotides: TGTGCCAGCAGCTTACATTGGGGCACTGAAGCTTTCTTT. Encoded protein: CASSLHWGTEAFF.

The V gene is TRBV20-1, the J gene TRBJ1-5, with unresolved D. Germline V gives CDR1 DFQATT, CDR2 SNEGSKA (reference sequence). The V and J ends lost 3 bases and 0 bases respectively, with 9 bases between them. This CDR3 is built from 14 residues. The CDR3 here is CSASSEFSNQPQHF. CDR3 nucleotide sequence: TGCAGTGCTAGTTCCGAGTTTAGCAATCAGCCCCAGCATTTT.

This rearrangement joins TRBV6-5 to TRBJ2-7; 7 nucleotides align to TRBD2. Germline V gives CDR1 MNHEY, CDR2 SVGAGI. The CDR3 has 15 amino acids. Trimming took 8 bases from V and 2 from J; bases not matched to a gene: 12. In DNA, the CDR3 is TGTGCCAGCTGGGCGGGGGAGGGTAGAACCTACGAGCAGTACTTC. Translation gives CASWAGEGRTYEQYF.

The CDR3 here is CASSPGGRINNEQFF. The CDR3, as DNA: TGTGCCAGCAGCCCCGGGGGCAGGATTAACAATGAGCAGTTCTTC. The V call is TRBV9, the J call TRBJ2-1; D assignment may be TRBD1 or TRBD2 (6 bases each). Germline V gives CDR1 SGDLS, CDR2 YYNGEE. This CDR3 spans 15 amino acids. Trimming took off 4 bases at V and 5 bases at J, with 16 bases between the two ends.

The chain uses TRBV9 and TRBJ1-6; D may be TRBD1 (5 bases). Germline-derived CDR1 and CDR2 are SGDLS and YYNGEE. V dropped 3 bases and J dropped 8 bases, with 9 bases sitting between them. The CDR3 extends over 13 amino acids. The CDR3 sequence is CASSDLTDSPLHF. The CDR3 region has the DNA TGTGCCAGCAGCGATCTGACAGATTCACCCCTCCACTTT.

With respect to this clone: Different DNA sequences within this sample yield the same CDR3. The genes are TRBV11-2 and TRBJ2-7; D is unresolved. This CDR3 has 12 amino acids. Germline V CDR1 and CDR2: SGHAT, FQNNGV. V lost 4 bases, J lost 0 bases, and 4 bases lay in between. For the CDR3, the DNA is TGTGCCAGCAGCTCGAACTCCTACGAGCAGTACTTC. It translates to CASSSNSYEQYF.

The gene calls are TRBV27 and TRBJ1-5; D ambiguous. The CDR3 sequence is 13 residues long. V lost 6 bases and J 2 bases, leaving 8 bases between the germline ends. From germline, CDR1 is MNHEY and CDR2 SMNVEV (reference sequence). The chain's CDR3 is CASSGQGNQPQHF. The CDR3 nucleotides are TGTGCCAGCAGCGGGCAGGGCAATCAGCCCCAGCATTTT.

The V call is TRBV9, the J call TRBJ1-2; the D is unclear. The CDR3 is 16 residues long. The germline V and J ends were trimmed by 0 bases and 2 bases, with 14 bases remaining between them. Germline V gives CDR1 SGDLS, CDR2 YYNGEE. In DNA form, the CDR3 reads TGTGCCAGCAGCGTAGGGGCAGCCCCTCGGAACTATGGCTACACCTTC. It is translated as CASSVGAAPRNYGYTF. Using reference TRBV9 and TRBJ1-2 for the parts outside the CDR3, the full variable domain is DSGVTQTPKHLITATGQRVTLRCSPRSGDLSVYWYQQSLDQGLQFLIQYYNGEERAKGNILERFSAQQFPDLHSELNLSSLELGDSALYFCASSVGAAPRNYGYTFGSGTRLTVV.

The chain links TRBV12-5 to TRBJ1-2; TRBD1 aligns across 9 bases. Germline V gives CDR1 LGHNT, CDR2 FRNRAP. Unmatched junction bases numbered 3, after V lost 0 bases and J lost 4 bases. The CDR3 extends over 15 amino acids. CDR3 residues: CASGLVQGAGYGYTF. CDR3 nucleotide sequence: TGTGCTAGTGGTTTGGTACAGGGGGCAGGCTATGGCTACACCTTC.

This chain joins TRBV27 and TRBJ2-5; D is possibly TRBD1 or TRBD2 (5 bases each). V was shortened by 0 bases and J by 3 bases, with 5 bases between the two germline ends. CDR1 and CDR2 from the germline V gene are MNHEY and SMNVEV (reference sequence). The CDR3 is 13 residues long. The CDR3, as DNA: TGTGCCAGCAGTTTATCGGGGGAAGAGACCCAGTACTTC. As protein: CASSLSGEETQYF.

The V call is TRBV20-1, the J call TRBJ1-1, with D unresolved. CDR3 length: 11 residues. Germline assignment: CDR1 DFQATT and CDR2 SNEGSKA (reference sequence). Trimming stripped 6 bases from V and 5 bases from J, with 10 bases between. CDR3 loop: CSAPDPTEAFF. DNA of the CDR3: TGCAGTGCCCCAGACCCAACTGAAGCTTTCTTT.

The rearrangement joins TRBV7-9 to TRBJ2-7; possible D gene TRBD1, 6 bases. V was trimmed by 3 bases and J by 0 bases, leaving 9 bases between them. The CDR3 runs to 14 residues. Germline V gives CDR1 SEHNR, CDR2 FQNEAQ (reference sequence). The DNA of the CDR3 is TGTGCCAGCAGCTTCGGACAGAGCTCCTACGAGCAGTACTTC. This gives the protein CASSFGQSSYEQYF.

In this sample, this clone turned up once. The V gene is TRBV10-3, the J gene TRBJ1-1, with D hard to call. V was clipped by 3 bases and J by 7 bases, with 6 bases between them. The CDR3 has 11 amino acids. Per germline, CDR1 ENHRY and CDR2 SYGVKD. The CDR3 sequence: CAISDQIEAFF. The CDR3 DNA reads TGTGCCATCAGTGATCAAATTGAAGCTTTCTTT.